This T cell receptor beta chain originates from a study of CD8 T cells in Susac syndrome. The study, taken as a whole, reports: Regarding the TCR sequencing and HLA analysis, the study admitted that a relatively small number of individuals were involved.

An amount of RNA that ranged from about 0.45 to 1 ug was reverse transcribed with random hexamers. TCRdb reanalysed the immunoSEQ multiplex PCR reads using MiXCR and keeps one entry per CDR3 protein. The repertoire consists of 50,000 to 55,000 distinct CDR3 sequences, with approximately 95% occurring once and the leading ten covering 0.75%. About this clonotype: What it binds is unknown.

Trimming shortened V by 1 base and J by 1 base, and 12 bases separated the two germline ends. Per germline, CDR1 GTSNPN and CDR2 SVGIG (reference sequence). The CDR3 has 15 amino acids. This clonotype originated in a human donor with Susac syndrome. The sample comprised CD8+ T cells from PBMCs. This chain joins TRBV30 and TRBJ2-3, with D perhaps matching TRBD1 (6 bases). The CDR3 region has the DNA TGTGCCTGGAGTGATGGGGGCTGGGGCACAGATACGCAGTATTTT. The encoded protein is CAWSDGGWGTDTQYF.